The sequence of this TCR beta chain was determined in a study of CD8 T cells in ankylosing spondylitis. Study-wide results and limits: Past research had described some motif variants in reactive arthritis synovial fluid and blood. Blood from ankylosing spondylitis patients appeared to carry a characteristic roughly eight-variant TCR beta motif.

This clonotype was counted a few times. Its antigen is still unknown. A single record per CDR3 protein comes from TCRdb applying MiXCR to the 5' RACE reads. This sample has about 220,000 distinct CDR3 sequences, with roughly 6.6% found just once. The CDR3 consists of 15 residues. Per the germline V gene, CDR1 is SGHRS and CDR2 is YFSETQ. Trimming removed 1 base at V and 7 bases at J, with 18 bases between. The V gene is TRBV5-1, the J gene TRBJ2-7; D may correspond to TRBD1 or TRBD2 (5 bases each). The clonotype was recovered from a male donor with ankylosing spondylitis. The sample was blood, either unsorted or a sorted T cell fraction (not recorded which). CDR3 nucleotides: TGCGCCAGCAGCTTGTCCCCGGGGCAGATGTGGGAGCAGTACTTC. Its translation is CASSLSPGQMWEQYF.